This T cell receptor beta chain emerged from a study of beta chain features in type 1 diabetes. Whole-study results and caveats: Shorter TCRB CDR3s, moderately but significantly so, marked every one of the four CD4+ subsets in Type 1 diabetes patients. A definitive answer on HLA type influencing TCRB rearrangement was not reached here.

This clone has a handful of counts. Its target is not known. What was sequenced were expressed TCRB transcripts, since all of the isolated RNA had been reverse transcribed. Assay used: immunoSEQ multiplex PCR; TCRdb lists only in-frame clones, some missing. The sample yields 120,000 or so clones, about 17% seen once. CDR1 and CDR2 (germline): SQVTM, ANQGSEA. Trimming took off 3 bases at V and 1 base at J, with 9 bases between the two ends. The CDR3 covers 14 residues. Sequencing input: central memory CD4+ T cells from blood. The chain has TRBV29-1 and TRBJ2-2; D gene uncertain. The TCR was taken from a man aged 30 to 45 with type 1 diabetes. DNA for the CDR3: TGCAGCGTTGATCTGGGGTGGAACACCGGGGAGCTGTTTTTT. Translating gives CSVDLGWNTGELFF.